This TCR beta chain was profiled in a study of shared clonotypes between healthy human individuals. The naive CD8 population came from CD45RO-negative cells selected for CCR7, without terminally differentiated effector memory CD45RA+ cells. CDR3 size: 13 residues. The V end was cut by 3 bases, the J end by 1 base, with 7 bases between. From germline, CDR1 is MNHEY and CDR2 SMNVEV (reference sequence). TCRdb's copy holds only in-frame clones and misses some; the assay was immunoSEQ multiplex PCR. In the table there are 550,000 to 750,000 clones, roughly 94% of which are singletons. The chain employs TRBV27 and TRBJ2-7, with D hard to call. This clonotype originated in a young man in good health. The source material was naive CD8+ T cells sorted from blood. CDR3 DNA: TGTGCCAGCAGTTTTGCCCCTTCCTACGAGCAGTACTTC. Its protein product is CASSFAPSYEQYF.